This is a list of T cell receptor beta chains from one sample in a study of cytomegalovirus exposure and HLA in healthy donors. TCRdb keeps only in-frame clones here, not all; method: immunoSEQ multiplex PCR. The table has about 200,000 clones, approximately 78% seen once. The source material was PBMCs. These receptors all stem from a woman aged 40 to 55 in good health and CMV-seronegative. CDR3s include the opening cysteine and the closing phenylalanine or tryptophan. A D gene is named only where the DNA matches it firmly. Not every row has a clone size; where given, it reads once, few, many or a size class.

v_gene	abundance	d_gene	j_gene	CDR3nt	CDR3aa
TRBV6-5	once	TRBD1	TRBJ1-2	TGTGCCAGCAGCCCCGGGAGGGGGCACTATGGCTACACCTTC	CASSPGRGHYGYTF
TRBV19	few	TRBD1	TRBJ2-1	TGTGCCAGTATTAAGGGACAGGGGTACAATGAGCAGTTCTTC	CASIKGQGYNEQFF
TRBV5-1	.	TRBD2	TRBJ2-1	TGCGCCAGCAGCTTGGCGCCGGGACTAGCGGTAGTAAATGAGCAGTTCTTC	CASSLAPGLAVVNEQFF
TRBV6-1	.	.	TRBJ2-2	TGTGCCAGCACTAGGGACACCCCAAACACCGGGGAGCTGTTTTTT	CASTRDTPNTGELFF
TRBV6-1	.	.	TRBJ1-2	TGTGCCAGCAGTCAGCGATATGGCTACACCTTC	CASSQRYGYTF
TRBV18	.	TRBD2	TRBJ2-3	TGTGCCAGCTCACCCCTCTTTGAAGCGGGAGGCTACACAGATACGCAGTATTTT	CASSPLFEAGGYTDTQYF
TRBV2	.	.	TRBJ2-2	TGTGCCAGTCAGACAGATATTACGAACACCGGGGAGCTGTTTTTT	CASQTDITNTGELFF
TRBV7-2	.	.	TRBJ2-3	TGTGCCAGCAGCTTAGTCTTACAGCTCACAGATACGCAGTATTTT	CASSLVLQLTDTQYF
TRBV6-1	once	.	TRBJ1-1	TGTGCCAGCACCTGGGGGGGGCAGGTTGTTGAAGCTTTCTTT	CASTWGGQVVEAFF
TRBV5-5	.	TRBD2	TRBJ2-7	TGTGCCAGCAGCCGGTCCAGTACTAGCGGTACCTCCTACGAGCAGTACTTC	CASSRSSTSGTSYEQYF
TRBV11-2	.	TRBD2	TRBJ2-1	TGTGCCAGCAGCCCCGGGACTAGCGGCTACAATGAGCAGTTCTTC	CASSPGTSGYNEQFF
TRBV5-1	.	.	TRBJ2-7	TGCGCCAGCAGCCCACGGGACACGGCCTACGAGCAGTACTTC	CASSPRDTAYEQYF
TRBV19	.	TRBD1	TRBJ1-5	TGTGCCAGTACCACCGGGACAGGGATCCCTCAGCCCCAGCATTTT	CASTTGTGIPQPQHF
TRBV28	.	.	TRBJ2-1	TGTGCCAGCAGTTCTTATCAGACAGGTGGCTCCTACAATGAGCAGTTCTTC	CASSSYQTGGSYNEQFF
TRBV30	.	TRBD1	TRBJ1-2	TGTGCCTGGACCAGGACAGGGGGCGTCTATGGCTACACCTTC	CAWTRTGGVYGYTF
TRBV6-5	.	.	TRBJ2-7	TGTGCCAGCAGCCCAGCTCAGGATACCTCCTACGAGCAGTACTTC	CASSPAQDTSYEQYF
TRBV11-2	.	TRBD1	TRBJ2-7	TGTGCCAGCAGCTTAGATCTCAGGACAGGGAATTACTACGAGCAGTACTTC	CASSLDLRTGNYYEQYF
TRBV18	.	.	TRBJ1-1	TGTGCCAGCTCACCGCCCGGGACACCGAACACTGAAGCTTTCTTT	CASSPPGTPNTEAFF
TRBV25-1	.	.	TRBJ1-1	TGTGCCAGCAGTGAATCAGAAAATGAAGCTTTCTTT	CASSESENEAFF
TRBV9	.	TRBD2	TRBJ2-3	TGTGCCAGCAGCGCGGGACTAGCGGAGAGAGATACGCAGTATTTT	CASSAGLAERDTQYF
TRBV7-6	.	TRBD2	TRBJ2-7	TGTGCCAGCAGCTTAGTTGCTAGCGGCGGCTACGAGCAGTACTTC	CASSLVASGGYEQYF
TRBV19	few	TRBD1	TRBJ1-5	TGTGCCAGTAGTATAGTAACCAGGGGGAATCAGCCCCAGCATTTT	CASSIVTRGNQPQHF
TRBV7-9	.	TRBD1	TRBJ2-5	TGTGCCAGCAGCCATCTACCCAGGACAGGGACCCAAGAGACCCAGTACTTC	CASSHLPRTGTQETQYF
TRBV9	.	TRBD1	TRBJ1-1	TGTGCCAGCAGCCGACAGGGGATGAACACTGAAGCTTTCTTT	CASSRQGMNTEAFF
TRBV9	.	.	TRBJ1-3	TGTGCCAGCAGCGTAGATCTAGGGGCGGGAAACACCATATATTTT	CASSVDLGAGNTIYF
TRBV27	.	.	TRBJ2-2	TGTGCCAGCAGTTTCCGGGTCCTTGGCACCGGGGAGCTGTTTTTT	CASSFRVLGTGELFF
TRBV30	few	TRBD1	TRBJ2-7	TGTGCCTGGGGGGTCCCGGGACAGGGCTACGAGCAGTACTTC	CAWGVPGQGYEQYF
TRBV27	.	.	TRBJ2-1	TGTGCCAGCAGTTTTTGGCCATACAATGAGCAGTTCTTC	CASSFWPYNEQFF
TRBV6-1	.	.	TRBJ2-7	TGTGCCAGCAGCCCGAGGTCCTACGAGCAGTACTTC	CASSPRSYEQYF
TRBV19	.	.	TRBJ1-3	TGTGCCAGTAGTATCGGGAGCTCTGGAAACACCATATATTTT	CASSIGSSGNTIYF
TRBV11-3	few	.	TRBJ2-7	TGTGCCAGCAGCTTAGGAGGGGGAGAGTTCTACGAGCAGTACTTC	CASSLGGGEFYEQYF
TRBV30	.	TRBD1	TRBJ1-6	TGTGCCTGCCAACAGGGGTTAAATTCACCCCTCCACTTT	CACQQGLNSPLHF
TRBV5-4	.	.	TRBJ1-3	TGTGCCAGCAGCCAAGGGCAGGGGTTAGTTGGAAACACCATATATTTT	CASSQGQGLVGNTIYF
TRBV10-3	once	TRBD1	TRBJ1-1	TGTGCCATCAGGGGTCAGGGGGCGGCGCAAGGCACTGAAGCTTTCTTT	CAIRGQGAAQGTEAFF
TRBV6-1	.	.	TRBJ2-7	TGTGCCAGCAGTGAAGGGGTTCGGGACTTTGGATACGAGCAGTACTTC	CASSEGVRDFGYEQYF
TRBV5-6	.	TRBD1	TRBJ1-2	TGTGCCAGCAGATCTGGGACAGGGGTGAGGGGCTACACCTTC	CASRSGTGVRGYTF
TRBV19	.	.	TRBJ2-7	TGTGCCAGTAGTATCCAGACAGATTCCTACGAGCAGTACTTC	CASSIQTDSYEQYF
TRBV19	.	.	TRBJ2-3	TGTGCCAGTAGTATAACCGGGACTGATACGCAGTATTTT	CASSITGTDTQYF
TRBV27	.	.	TRBJ2-7	TGTGCCAGCACGGAGGGTAGCGGCCCCTACGAGCAGTACTTC	CASTEGSGPYEQYF
TRBV5-4	.	.	TRBJ1-3	TGTGCCAGCAGCTTGGGAGGCTTACTCTCTGGAAACACCATATATTTT	CASSLGGLLSGNTIYF
TRBV4-1	medium-sized	TRBD2	TRBJ2-1	TGCGCCAGCAGCCTAACGCCAGCGGGAACCTTGGGGCAGTTCTTC	CASSLTPAGTLGQFF
TRBV5-1	medium-sized	.	TRBJ1-4	TGCGCCAGCAGCAAAACAGGGACAAATAATGAAAAACTGTTTTTT	CASSKTGTNNEKLFF
TRBV4-2	once	.	TRBJ1-2	TGTGCCAGCAGCCAAGAGGAAGACGTAGCCTATGGCTACACCTTC	CASSQEEDVAYGYTF
TRBV28	.	TRBD1	TRBJ2-7	TGTGCCAGCAGTTTGACAGGGTTCTACGAGCAGTACTTC	CASSLTGFYEQYF
TRBV5-6	.	.	TRBJ2-1	TGTGCCAGCAGCTTGCCGGGTTACAATGAGCAGTTCTTC	CASSLPGYNEQFF
TRBV27	.	TRBD2	TRBJ2-7	TGTGCCAGCGGGCCCGGGACTAGCGGAGTCTCCTACGAGCAGTACTTC	CASGPGTSGVSYEQYF
TRBV4-1	few	.	TRBJ1-1	TGCGCCAGCCGACAGGCGGAGGATGGAGCTTTCTTT	CASRQAEDGAFF
TRBV6-5	.	TRBD1	TRBJ2-7	TGTGCCAGCAGAACCGGACAGGGGCGCGACGAGCAGTACTTC	CASRTGQGRDEQYF
TRBV7-9	medium-sized	.	TRBJ1-1	TGTGCCAGCAGTTCTAAGCTGAACACTGAAGCTTTCTTT	CASSSKLNTEAFF
TRBV7-8	.	TRBD2	TRBJ2-5	TGTGCCAGCAGCTCGACTAGCGGGAGGGCGCAAGAGACCCAGTACTTC	CASSSTSGRAQETQYF
TRBV27	.	TRBD2	TRBJ2-2	TGTGCCAGCAGTATTATAGCGGGAGTGTCCACCGGGGAGCTGTTTTTT	CASSIIAGVSTGELFF
TRBV27	.	.	TRBJ1-1	TGTGCCAGCAGTTCCGAAGGAGGTTCTACTGAAGCTTTCTTT	CASSSEGGSTEAFF
TRBV7-2	.	.	TRBJ2-7	TGTGCCAGCAGCCTAAGGTCTGGGGCCGGAACTTACGAGCAGTACTTC	CASSLRSGAGTYEQYF
TRBV6-6	few	TRBD1	TRBJ2-6	TGTGCCAGCAGCCAGGGACAGGGGACCAACGTCCTGACTTTC	CASSQGQGTNVLTF
TRBV30	.	TRBD2	TRBJ2-1	TGTGCCTGGAGTGTAAATAGCGGGAGTTATTCTGAGCAGTTCTTC	CAWSVNSGSYSEQFF
TRBV2	.	.	TRBJ2-7	TGTGCCAGCAGTAGGGCCGGGACTTACGAGCAGTACTTC	CASSRAGTYEQYF